Shown below are 24 T cell receptor beta chains from a single sample sequenced in a study of technical replicates of blood from a few donors. This table comes from immunoSEQ multiplex PCR, and its TCRdb copy is limited to in-frame clones, with some not included. The sample shows about 70,000 clones, over 95% of them seen only once. The sequencing sample was made of T cells isolated from PBMCs. Receptor source: a human donor in good health.

The chain is built from TRBV27 and TRBJ1-3; D might be TRBD1 (6 bases). Trimming shortened V by 6 bases and J by 0 bases, and 15 bases separated the two germline ends. From germline, CDR1 is MNHEY and CDR2 SMNVEV (reference sequence). This CDR3 comprises 16 residues. The CDR3 DNA is TGTGCCAGCAGCCCGGGGTGGGACAACTCTGGAAACACCATATATTTT. The encoded protein is CASSPGWDNSGNTIYF.

V is TRBV6-6 and J is TRBJ2-2, with D tentatively TRBD1 (5 bases). The germline gives CDR1 MNHNY, CDR2 SVGAGI (reference sequence). With 7 bases removed from V and 10 bases from J, the gap between germline ends came to 22 bases. This CDR3 spans 15 amino acids. In DNA form, the CDR3 reads TGTGCCAGCAAACATTCGAGGACAAATGAGGCGGAGCTGTTTTTT. Protein product: CASKHSRTNEAELFF.

For the CDR3, the DNA is TGTGCCAGCAGCTTATGGACAACCCCCTCCTACGAGCAGTACTTC. Its translation: CASSLWTTPSYEQYF. This chain uses TRBV11-2 with TRBJ2-7, with a weak D call TRBD1 (5 bases). V gave up 2 bases and J gave up 0 bases, with 11 bases separating them. CDR3 size: 15 residues. CDR1 and CDR2 from the germline V gene are SGHAT and FQNNGV.

The J gene is TRBJ1-2, the V gene TRBV5-1; no definite D call. Germline lookup yields CDR1 SGHRS and CDR2 YFSETQ. The V and J ends lost 0 bases and 8 bases respectively, with 11 bases between them. The CDR3 totals 13 residues. CDR3 in amino acids: CASSLASDLGYTF. CDR3 DNA: TGCGCCAGCAGCTTGGCCTCAGACTTGGGCTACACCTTC.

This rearrangement joins TRBV11-2 to TRBJ2-1; TRBD2 matches at 11 bases. The CDR3 totals 15 residues. V gave up 2 bases and J gave up 9 bases; unmatched junction bases: 6. CDR1 and CDR2 (germline): SGHAT, FQNNGV. The CDR3 coding sequence is TGTGCCAGCAGCTTACTAGCGGGAGGTGGGGGTGAGCAGTTCTTC. It yields the protein CASSLLAGGGGEQFF.

V usage is TRBV19 and J usage is TRBJ2-3; TRBD2 matches 7 bases. CDR3 size: 15 residues. V dropped 5 bases and J dropped 4; count of bases not matched to a gene: 9. In germline, CDR1 is LNHDA, CDR2 SQIVND (reference sequence). CDR3 nucleotide sequence: TGTGCCAGTAGTTTCTCGCGGGAGAGGGCAGATACGCAGTATTTT. Its translation: CASSFSRERADTQYF.

CDR3 in amino acids: CASSFGTGVYNEQFF. The CDR3 region has the DNA TGTGCCAGCAGCTTCGGGACAGGGGTCTACAATGAGCAGTTCTTC. The V gene is TRBV7-6, the J gene TRBJ2-1; 10 positions match TRBD1. Germline loops: CDR1 SGHVS, CDR2 FNYEAQ. There are 15 residues in the CDR3. The trim removed 3 bases at V and 3 bases at J, leaving 2 bases unmatched.

This clone came up a few times. This chain connects TRBV6-6 to TRBJ1-5; tentatively, D is TRBD1 (6 bases). From germline, CDR1 is MNHNY and CDR2 SVGAGI (reference sequence). Between the trimmed V and J ends, which lost 1 base and 13 bases, there was a span of 14 bases. The CDR3 is 13 residues long. CDR3 region: CASSYYPGQTQHF. CDR3 sequence (DNA): TGTGCCAGCAGTTACTACCCGGGACAAACTCAGCATTTT.

V is TRBV14 and J is TRBJ2-7; D unresolved. Trimming removed 4 bases from V and 1 base from J, with 8 bases in between. Germline V gene lookup returns CDR1 SGHDN and CDR2 FVKESK. The CDR3 has 13 residues. The CDR3 DNA sequence: TGTGCCAGCAGCCCTCCGGTTTCCTACGAGCAGTACTTC. Its translation: CASSPPVSYEQYF.

The V and J genes are TRBV29-1 and TRBJ1-2; perhaps TRBD1 as D (6 bases). The CDR3 is made up of 14 amino acids. V lost 3 bases and J lost 3, with 14 bases in between. Germline CDR1 is SQVTM and CDR2 is ANQGSEA. The CDR3 spells CSVDRGGVDYGYTF. The CDR3 DNA is TGCAGCGTTGATAGGGGGGGCGTGGACTATGGCTACACCTTC.

The rearrangement links TRBV6-1 to TRBJ1-1; D might be TRBD1 (6 bases). V lost 6 bases and J 5 bases, leaving 16 bases between the germline ends. The length of the CDR3 is 14 residues. Per germline, CDR1 MNHNS and CDR2 SASEGT. CDR3 coding DNA: TGTGCCAGCAGGGATACAGGGTTAGGGACTGAAGCTTTCTTT. This codes for CASRDTGLGTEAFF.

V usage is TRBV19 and J usage is TRBJ2-7, with TRBD1 identical over 9 bases. This CDR3 region has 15 residues. Germline V lookup: CDR1 LNHDA, CDR2 SQIVND (reference sequence). Germline trimming cut 8 bases from V and 1 base from J; bases unmatched to any gene: 9. CDR3: CASAAQGTGSYEQYF. In DNA form, the CDR3 reads TGTGCCAGTGCGGCCCAGGGGACAGGGTCCTACGAGCAGTACTTC.

This chain links TRBV5-6 with TRBJ1-2; weak D call: TRBD1 (5 bases). Trimming pared 0 bases from V and 7 bases from J, leaving 13 bases between. The CDR3 runs to 14 residues. Germline V gene lookup returns CDR1 SGHDT and CDR2 YYEEEE. This CDR3 is CASSLDTGVSGYTF. CDR3 bases: TGTGCCAGCAGCTTGGATACGGGGGTCTCTGGCTACACCTTC. Drawing the rest from reference TRBV5-6 and TRBJ1-2, the complete variable domain is DAGVTQSPTHLIKTRGQQVTLRCSPKSGHDTVSWYQQALGQGPQFIFQYYEEEERQRGNFPDRFSGHQFPNYSSELNVNALLLGDSALYLCASSLDTGVSGYTFGSGTRLTVV.

The chain combines TRBV25-1 with TRBJ2-2; 9 nucleotides agree with TRBD2. Per the germline V gene, CDR1 is MGHDK and CDR2 is SYGVNS. The V and J ends lost 2 bases and 0 bases, in that order; junction bases with no gene match: 7. The CDR3 extends over 18 amino acids. The DNA of the CDR3 is TGTGCCAGCAGTGAAGTGGGCGGGAGGGATACGAACACCGGGGAGCTGTTTTTT. Translation: CASSEVGGRDTNTGELFF.

The V gene is TRBV7-2, the J gene TRBJ2-2; TRBD2 matches 7 bases. There are 16 residues in the CDR3. Germline CDR1 and CDR2: SGHTA and FQGNSA. After removal of 2 bases from V and 1 base from J, the junction contained 4 bases not matched to a gene. CDR3 in amino acids: CASSLSGGRNTGELFF. CDR3 coding DNA: TGTGCCAGCAGCTTATCGGGCGGGAGGAACACCGGGGAGCTGTTTTTT. Full variable domain (missing parts from reference TRBV7-2 and TRBJ2-2): GAGVSQSPSNKVTEKGKDVELRCDPISGHTALYWYRQSLGQGLEFLIYFQGNSAPDKSGLPSDRFSAERTGGSVSTLTIQRTQQEDSAVYLCASSLSGGRNTGELFFGEGSRLTVL.

This chain connects TRBV27 to TRBJ2-5, with TRBD1 as a possible D gene (7 bases). This CDR3 has 13 amino acids. V lost 6 bases, J lost 4 bases, and 12 bases lay in between. Germline CDR1 is MNHEY and CDR2 is SMNVEV (reference sequence). CDR3 bases: TGTGCCAGCAGCAGCCAGGGGGGAGAGACCCAGTACTTC. It codes for CASSSQGGETQYF.

This rearrangement joins TRBV6-5 to TRBJ2-2; 7 nucleotides align to TRBD1. CDR3 length: 14 amino acids. Germline V gene lookup returns CDR1 MNHEY and CDR2 SVGAGI. V shed 6 bases and J 4 bases; nucleotides not matched to a gene: 5. The CDR3, as DNA: TGTGCCAGCAGCTTGGACAGGCGCACCGGGGAGCTGTTTTTT. Amino acid sequence: CASSLDRRTGELFF.

The chain links TRBV15 to TRBJ2-7, with 7 bases lining up with TRBD2. Trimming at V came to 6 bases and at J to 7 bases, leaving 15 bases not matched to a gene. The CDR3 spans 15 residues. Germline CDR1 and CDR2: LNHNV and YYDKDF (reference sequence). This CDR3 reads CATRGEAVGGGEQYF. Here the CDR3 DNA reads TGTGCCACCAGAGGCGAAGCGGTGGGGGGGGGAGAGCAGTACTTC.

V and J are TRBV20-1 and TRBJ1-1; D remains ambiguous. Germline V gene data show CDR1 as DFQATT and CDR2 as SNEGSKA (reference sequence). V was cut by 8 bases and J by 5 bases, with 12 bases left in between. The CDR3 sequence is 11 residues long. The CDR3 spells CSPVYWTEAFF. The CDR3 DNA reads TGCAGTCCGGTCTATTGGACTGAAGCTTTCTTT.

The chain couples TRBV4-3 to TRBJ2-7, with 11 bases matching TRBD2. From germline, CDR1 is LGHNA and CDR2 YSLEER. V lost 5 bases to trimming and J lost 5 bases; unmatched junction nucleotides: 20. CDR3 length: 19 residues. CDR3 residues: CASSNKNPSGRPRQNEQYF. DNA of the CDR3: TGCGCCAGCAGCAACAAGAATCCTAGCGGGAGGCCCCGGCAGAACGAGCAGTACTTC.

This clone was found once. The chain employs TRBV7-6 and TRBJ2-1, with 9 bases identical to TRBD2. V trimming: 5 bases; J trimming: 3 bases; junction bases outside the gene matches: 8. The CDR3 has 16 residues. CDR1 and CDR2 from the germline V gene are SGHVS and FNYEAQ. The CDR3 is CASSPWLAGIYNEQFF. CDR3 DNA: TGTGCCAGCAGCCCCTGGCTAGCGGGGATCTACAATGAGCAGTTCTTC. Drawing the rest from reference TRBV7-6 and TRBJ2-1, the complete variable domain is GAGVSQSPRYKVTKRGQDVALRCDPISGHVSLYWYRQALGQGPEFLTYFNYEAQQDKSGLPNDRFSAERPEGSISTLTIQRTEQRDSAMYRCASSPWLAGIYNEQFFGPGTRLTVL.

This chain links TRBV7-3 with TRBJ2-3; TRBD2 matches at 9 bases. This CDR3 comprises 16 residues. CDR1 and CDR2 (germline): SGHTA, FQGTGA. V dropped 7 bases and J dropped 4; count of bases not matched to a gene: 12. For the CDR3, the DNA is TGTGCCAGCAACAGATTAGGCGGGAGGGCCCCAGATACGCAGTATTTT. Residues: CASNRLGGRAPDTQYF.

This rearrangement joins TRBV7-3 to TRBJ2-1, with D perhaps TRBD2 (6 bases). The CDR3 totals 16 residues. V was clipped by 5 bases and J by 7 bases, with 21 bases between them. The germline V gene has CDR1 SGHTA and CDR2 FQGTGA. DNA for the CDR3: TGTGCCAGCAGCCCATCTCCCGGGAGCTTATGGAATGAGCAGTTCTTC. It is translated as CASSPSPGSLWNEQFF.

The chain uses TRBV6-1 and TRBJ1-5; 8 nucleotides line up with TRBD1. J was trimmed by 7 bases and V by 8 bases; bases with no gene match: 10. The CDR3 has 14 amino acids. Germline V gives CDR1 MNHNS, CDR2 SASEGT. CDR3 coding DNA: TGTGCCAGCGTTGAAGCAGGGGGCGAACAGCCCCAGCATTTT. Protein product: CASVEAGGEQPQHF.